Listed here is a single TCR beta chain. The antigen is unknown. The sample comes from a study of shared clonotypes between healthy human individuals. Findings and caveats of the study: Non-shared clonotypes had lower generation probabilities than those shared by all four donors.

Sequencing was performed with immunoSEQ multiplex PCR; in TCRdb, only in-frame clones are kept and a portion is missing. The table has 800,000 or so clones, 90% to 97% seen once. Naive CD8 isolation took CD45RO-negative cells positively selected for CCR7 and excluded terminally differentiated effector memory CD45RA+ cells. Germline-derived CDR1 and CDR2 are PRHDT and FYEKMQ (reference sequence). This CDR3 region has 16 residues. V lost 11 bases, J lost 3 bases, and 22 bases lay in between. The specimen sequenced was naive CD8+ T cells sorted from blood. The receptor was derived from a man younger than 40 in good health. The rearrangement uses TRBV13 and TRBJ2-2, with D tentatively TRBD1 (5 bases). The CDR3 nucleotides are TGTGCCTCCTACCCGCAAGGCAGGGAAGACACCGGGGAGCTGTTTTTT. The encoded protein is CASYPQGREDTGELFF.